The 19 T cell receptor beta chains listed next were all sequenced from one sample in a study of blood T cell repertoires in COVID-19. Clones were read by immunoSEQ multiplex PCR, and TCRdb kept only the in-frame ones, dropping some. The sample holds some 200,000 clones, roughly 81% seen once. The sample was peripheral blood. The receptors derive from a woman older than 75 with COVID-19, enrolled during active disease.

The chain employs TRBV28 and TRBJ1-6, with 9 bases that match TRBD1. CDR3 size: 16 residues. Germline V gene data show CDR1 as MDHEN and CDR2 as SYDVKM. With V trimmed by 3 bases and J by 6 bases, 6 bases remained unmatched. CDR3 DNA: TGTGCCAGCAGTTTCCCCCCACAGGGGGCTAATTCACCCCTCCACTTT. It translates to CASSFPPQGANSPLHF.

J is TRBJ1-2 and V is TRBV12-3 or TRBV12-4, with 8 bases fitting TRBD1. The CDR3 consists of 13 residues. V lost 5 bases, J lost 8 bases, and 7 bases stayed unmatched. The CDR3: CASSIQGVLGYTF. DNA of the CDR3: TGTGCCAGCAGTATACAGGGGGTTCTAGGCTACACCTTC.

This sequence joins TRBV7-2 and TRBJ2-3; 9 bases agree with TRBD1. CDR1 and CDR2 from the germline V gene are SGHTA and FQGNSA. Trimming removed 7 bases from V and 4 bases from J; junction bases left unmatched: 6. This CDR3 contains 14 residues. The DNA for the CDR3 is TGTGCCAGCACCCGGGACAGGGTTGCAGATACGCAGTATTTT. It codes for CASTRDRVADTQYF.

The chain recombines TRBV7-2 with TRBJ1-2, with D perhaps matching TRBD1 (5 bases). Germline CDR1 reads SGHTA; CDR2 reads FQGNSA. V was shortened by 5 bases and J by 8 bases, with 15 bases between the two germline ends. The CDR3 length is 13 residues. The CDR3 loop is CASSPGRGEGYTF. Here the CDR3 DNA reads TGTGCCAGCAGCCCAGGGAGGGGTGAGGGCTACACCTTC.

The CDR3 DNA follows: TGTGCCAGCAGCTTCTTAGCGGGAGAGGATACGCAGTATTTT. This sequence encodes CASSFLAGEDTQYF. The rearrangement links TRBV5-6 to TRBJ2-3; the match to TRBD2 covers 9 bases. The CDR3 sequence is 14 residues long. Germline CDR1 SGHDT, CDR2 YYEEEE. Trimming at V came to 2 bases and at J to 6 bases, leaving 4 bases not matched to a gene.

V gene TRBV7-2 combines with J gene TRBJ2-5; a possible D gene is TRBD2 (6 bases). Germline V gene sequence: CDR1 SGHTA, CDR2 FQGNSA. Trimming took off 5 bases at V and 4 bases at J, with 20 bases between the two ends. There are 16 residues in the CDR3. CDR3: CASSLLGTPSRETQYF. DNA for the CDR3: TGTGCCAGCAGCCTTCTTGGGACTCCGTCGAGAGAGACCCAGTACTTC.

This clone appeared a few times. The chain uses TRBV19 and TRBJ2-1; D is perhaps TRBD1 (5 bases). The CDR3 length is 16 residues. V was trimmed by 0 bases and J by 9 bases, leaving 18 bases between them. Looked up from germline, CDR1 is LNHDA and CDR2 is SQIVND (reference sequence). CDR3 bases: TGTGCCAGTAGTATAGATACGGTGTCCAGTAGGGGTGAGCAGTTCTTC. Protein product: CASSIDTVSSRGEQFF.

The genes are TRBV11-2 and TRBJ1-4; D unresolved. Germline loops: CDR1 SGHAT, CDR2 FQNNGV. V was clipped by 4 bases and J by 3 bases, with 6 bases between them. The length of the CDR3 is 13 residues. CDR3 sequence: CASSYSPNEKLFF. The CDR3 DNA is TGTGCCAGCAGCTACAGTCCTAATGAAAAACTGTTTTTT.

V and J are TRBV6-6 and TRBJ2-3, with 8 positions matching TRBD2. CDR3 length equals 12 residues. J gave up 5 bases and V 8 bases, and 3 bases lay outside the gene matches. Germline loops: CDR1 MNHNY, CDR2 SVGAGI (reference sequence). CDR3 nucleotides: TGTGCCAGCGGAGCGGGAGAAGATACGCAGTATTTT. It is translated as CASGAGEDTQYF.

The CDR3 loop reads CASSLRGSLKYEQYF. As DNA, the CDR3 is TGTGCCAGCAGTTTAAGAGGCAGTTTAAAGTACGAGCAGTACTTC. The rearrangement uses TRBV28 and TRBJ2-7; D not resolved. V shed 2 bases and J shed 4 bases, with 15 bases lying between them. CDR3 length: 15 amino acids. In germline, CDR1 is MDHEN, CDR2 SYDVKM.

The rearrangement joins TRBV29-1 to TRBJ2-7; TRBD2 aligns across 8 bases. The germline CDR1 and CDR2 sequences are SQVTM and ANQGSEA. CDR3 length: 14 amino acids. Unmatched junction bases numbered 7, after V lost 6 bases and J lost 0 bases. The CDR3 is CSVVTSASSYEQYF. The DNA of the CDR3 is TGCAGCGTCGTGACTAGCGCGAGCTCCTACGAGCAGTACTTC.

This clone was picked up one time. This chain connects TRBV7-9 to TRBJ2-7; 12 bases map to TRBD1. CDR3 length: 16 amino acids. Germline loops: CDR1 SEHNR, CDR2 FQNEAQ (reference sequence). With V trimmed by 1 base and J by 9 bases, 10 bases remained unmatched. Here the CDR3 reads CASSLGGDRGLFGQYF. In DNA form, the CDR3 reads TGTGCCAGCAGCTTAGGAGGGGACAGGGGGCTTTTCGGGCAGTACTTC.

In DNA form, the CDR3 reads TGCGCCAGCAGCTTGATACAGGGGGCGAACACTGAAGCTTTCTTT. Protein: CASSLIQGANTEAFF. The V call is TRBV5-1, the J call TRBJ1-1, with 9 bases that match TRBD1. CDR1 and CDR2 (germline): SGHRS, YFSETQ. The CDR3 runs to 15 residues. The ends lost 1 base at V and 1 base at J; junction bases unmatched: 2.

DNA for the CDR3: TGCGCCAGCAGTGGACAGGGAGGCAATCAGCCCCAGCATTTT. As protein: CASSGQGGNQPQHF. The rearrangement links TRBV23-1 to TRBJ1-5; 8 positions match TRBD1. TRBV23-1 falls under the ORF class, with uncertain function. The CDR3 contains 14 residues. The V and J ends lost 5 bases and 2 bases, in that order; junction bases with no gene match: 2.

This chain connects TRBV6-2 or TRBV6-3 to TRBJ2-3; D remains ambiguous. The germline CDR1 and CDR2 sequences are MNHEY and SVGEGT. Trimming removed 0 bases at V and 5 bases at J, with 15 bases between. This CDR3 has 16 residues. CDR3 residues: CASSYSKVPPRDTQYF. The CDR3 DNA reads TGTGCCAGCAGTTACTCGAAAGTACCACCTAGAGATACGCAGTATTTT.

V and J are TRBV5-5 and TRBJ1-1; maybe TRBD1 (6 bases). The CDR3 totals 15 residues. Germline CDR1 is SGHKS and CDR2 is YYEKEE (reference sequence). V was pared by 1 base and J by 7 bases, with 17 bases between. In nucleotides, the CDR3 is TGTGCCAGCAGCTTGACAGGGCCTCCGGGAAGTGAAGCTTTCTTT. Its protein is CASSLTGPPGSEAFF.

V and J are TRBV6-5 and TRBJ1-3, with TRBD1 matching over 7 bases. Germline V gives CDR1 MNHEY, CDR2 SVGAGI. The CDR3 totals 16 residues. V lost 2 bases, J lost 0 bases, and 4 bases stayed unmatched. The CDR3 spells CASSYVGTASGNTIYF. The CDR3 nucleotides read TGTGCCAGCAGTTACGTCGGGACAGCCTCTGGAAACACCATATATTTT.

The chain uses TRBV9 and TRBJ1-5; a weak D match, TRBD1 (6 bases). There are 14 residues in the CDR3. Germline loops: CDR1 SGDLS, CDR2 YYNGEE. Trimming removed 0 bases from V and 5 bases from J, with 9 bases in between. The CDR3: CASSVGAGDQPQHF. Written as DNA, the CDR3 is TGTGCCAGCAGCGTAGGGGCAGGGGATCAGCCCCAGCATTTT.

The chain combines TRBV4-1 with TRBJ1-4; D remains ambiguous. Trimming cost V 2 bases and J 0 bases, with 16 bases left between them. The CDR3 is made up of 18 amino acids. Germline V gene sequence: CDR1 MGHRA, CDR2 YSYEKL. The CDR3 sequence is CASSQKILVGATNEKLFF. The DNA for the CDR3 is TGCGCCAGCAGCCAAAAGATACTCGTCGGAGCAACTAATGAAAAACTGTTTTTT.